This TCR beta chain originates from a study of blood T cell repertoires in COVID-19. Overall study context: COVID-19 samples collected from the United States, Italy and Spain covered acute and convalescent phases. T cells, B-cell-depleted T cells, or PBMCs provided the cDNA or gDNA that served as material.

Authors' methods: Amplified reference gene primers provided the basis for estimating nucleated cell counts. The repertoire was sequenced with immunoSEQ multiplex PCR; TCRdb's copy has only in-frame clones and lacks some. V, J and clone size reflect that table, while D and trimming were determined from the DNA. The repertoire consists of 110,000 to 150,000 clones, with under 90% occurring once and the leading ten covering roughly 6.5%. Per the germline V gene, CDR1 is LGHDT and CDR2 is YNNKEL (reference sequence). The CDR3 consists of 15 residues. Trimming took 2 bases from V and 7 from J; bases not matched to a gene: 8.

The rearrangement uses TRBV3-1 (or the pseudogene TRBV3-2) and TRBJ2-7; 10 nucleotides line up with TRBD2. This clonotype originated in a human donor in a cohort sampled during active COVID-19. Material for sequencing was peripheral blood. The CDR3 protein is CASSQMGAGGREQYF. The DNA for the CDR3 is TGTGCCAGCAGCCAAATGGGAGCGGGGGGGCGTGAGCAGTACTTC.